Sequencing of this T cell receptor (beta chain) was carried out in a study of T-cell memory formation after mild COVID-19 (dated by TCRdb to about 2021). Some background on the complete study: Most TCR sequence clusters were specific to one of the two donors. Longitudinal TCRalpha and TCRbeta repertoire sequencing tracked T-cell clones expanding and contracting after mild COVID-19 in a couple of donors. Two young, previously healthy adult volunteers, one female and one male, were included in the cohort. The study at large found these results: SARS-CoV-2 specificity was not confirmed for the second-wave clones peaking on day 37. Some responding clones were found in pre-infection memory, which suggests that pre-existing cross-reactive memory T cells took part in the SARS-CoV-2 response. From day 15 to 85, contracting clones showed balanced CD4/CD8 phenotypes, whereas a second wave of clones that expanded from day 15 to 37 leaned towards CD4+. Contracting CD4+ clones were found mainly in CM and EM memory subsets, while CD8+ clones were enriched in EMRA. The study covered only a couple of mild cases, and larger cohorts including severe cases with pre-infection samples were considered necessary.

On this clonotype: What this receptor recognizes is not known. One base away there is no much larger clone; base qualities are not given.

Ficoll-Paque density gradient centrifugation was used to isolate PBMCs. From a lookup of the germline V gene (reference sequence), CDR1 and CDR2 are SGHNT and YYREEE. V loses 3 bases, J loses 1 base, and the germline ends lie 14 bases apart. CDR3 length: 15 amino acids, cysteine to phenylalanine. The entry retains the CDR3 DNA only, 45 bases that are in frame from base 1. The reads were generated on an Illumina NovaSeq 6000. TCRalpha and TCRbeta cDNA libraries were built by 5'RACE with constant-segment primers, adding sample barcodes and unique molecular identifiers. Trizol reagent was used to extract RNA from every sample. Amplification of the libraries took two PCR steps, and the second step added a second sample barcode plus Illumina TruSeq adapters. Sequencing of the libraries was done on an Illumina NovaSeq, producing 2 x 150 bp paired-end reads. As for the original processing: The reads were demultiplexed and collapsed into UMI-guided consensus sequences using migec v1.2.7. Using mixcr v2.1.11, UMI consensuses were aligned to TRA and TRB V and J templates and then assembled into clonotypes. Expanded or contracted clonotypes were those called significant by both edgeR and NoisET, with noise models trained on biological replicates. For edgeR calls, the thresholds were a false discovery rate-adjusted p below 0.01 and a log2 fold-change of 1. As an exploratory analysis of dynamics, max-normalized trajectories of the 1000 most abundant clonotypes were examined with PCA combined with hierarchical clustering. Separately sequenced CD4+ and CD8+ repertoires were used to assign a CD4 or CD8 phenotype to each responding clone. TCRdb ran its own pipeline on the public reads, namely fastp trimming at Q25 and MiXCR clone calling, and kept in-frame beta chains. Rows matching on CDR3 protein sequence are summarized as one entry with the most common DNA and genes. TCRdb assigned the V and J calls; the authors' analysis was not used. Here the sample has hundreds of thousands of distinct CDR3 sequences; roughly 24% occur a single time. The ten biggest clones cover around 8.7% of the sample.

The receptor was isolated from an adult woman who had mild COVID-19 (a few samples of this study predate the infection). The sample titles of this study are shuffled in the database, so cell type and time point are left out; the donor was told from shared clones. The sequencing sample was made of PBMCs or a T cell subset sorted from them (not recorded which). The chain uses TRBV5-4 and TRBJ2-7; a tentative D call is TRBD1 (6 bases match). The sequenced DNA is TGTGCCAGCAGCTCTGGGGGACAACTGTCCTACGAGCAGTACTTC. This yields the protein CASSSGGQLSYEQYF.